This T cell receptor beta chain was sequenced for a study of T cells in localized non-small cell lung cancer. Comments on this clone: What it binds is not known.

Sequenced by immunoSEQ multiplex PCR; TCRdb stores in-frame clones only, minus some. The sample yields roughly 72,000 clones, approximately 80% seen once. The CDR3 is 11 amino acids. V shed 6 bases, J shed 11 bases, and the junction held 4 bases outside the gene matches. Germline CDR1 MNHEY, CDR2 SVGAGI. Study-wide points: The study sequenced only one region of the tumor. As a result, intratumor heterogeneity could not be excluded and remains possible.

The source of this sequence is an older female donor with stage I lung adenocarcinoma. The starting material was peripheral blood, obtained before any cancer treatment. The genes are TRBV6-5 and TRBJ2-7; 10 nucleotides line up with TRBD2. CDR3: CASSTGTSEYF. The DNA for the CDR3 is TGTGCCAGCAGCACCGGGACTAGCGAGTACTTC.